This TCR beta chain was recorded in a study of T cell clones after liver transplantation (dated by TCRdb to the late 2010s). For the wider study: The samples were obtained from ITN030ST, a randomized trial that attempted immunosuppression withdrawal within 2 years after liver transplantation. Tolerance was defined as complete withdrawal of immunosuppression for at least one year without a rise in liver enzymes beyond twice the upper limit of normal. Donor-reactive T cell clones were identified using TCRbeta sequencing after a pre-transplant mixed lymphocyte reaction and were then followed in post-transplant blood. Third party-reactive TCRbeta sequences were also identified from pre-transplant MLRs to serve as an antigen-independent comparator for donor-reactive sequences. Three of the eight recipients were HCV-positive; the others were transplanted for non-autoimmune, non-viral indications. Until randomization at 12-24 months post-transplant, subjects were given standard immunosuppression, with no induction therapy. The studied cohort comprised 8 liver transplant recipients, 3 classified as tolerant and 5 as non-tolerant. Blood samples were collected pre-transplant, pre-randomization before withdrawal, and post-randomization after either complete withdrawal or failed withdrawal.

High-throughput TCRbeta CDR3 sequencing of frozen genomic DNA was performed by immunoSEQ, including PCR amplification, mapping, bias correction and internal controls. The original pipeline was this. Productive rearrangements were retained, and unique TCRbeta sequences were defined by the CDR3 nucleotide sequence together with the V and J gene. For classification of a sequence as donor-reactive, at least 5-fold expansion in CFSE-low cells relative to unstimulated pre-transplant cells and a frequency of at least 0.01% were required. Per-subject minimum frequency thresholds, based on the lowest-template unstimulated sample, ensured at least 90% detection power. Jensen-Shannon divergence between the top 1000 TCRbeta sequences post- versus pre-transplant served as the measure of repertoire turnover. Two-sided Fisher's exact tests were used to test for changes in the detection of donor-reactive sequences. What TCRdb holds here is the immuneACCESS table cut down to in-frame rearrangements. Part of the clones is not present; checked against another copy, under half of the missing clones reflect an unresolved V gene, and the others are unexplained. The D gene and trimming were derived from the DNA, and the V and J assignments and clone size from that table. Present in this sample are about 120,000 clones, approximately 90% of which were seen just once. The top ten constitute 0.83% of the sample.

Overall study results and their limits: A significant post-transplant decrease in circulating donor-reactive CD4 TCRbeta sequences was observed in 5 of 8 subjects, irrespective of tolerance or HCV status. Low numbers of available donor cells limited the measurable donor-reactive repertoire in a couple of subjects. The conclusions were preliminary, being limited by small, heterogeneous patient numbers and by non-standardized post-transplant time points. Without allograft tissue specimens, donor-reactive T cells may have migrated into the graft rather than being deleted. Donor-reactive sequences decreased more than third party-reactive sequences, which suggests partial antigen-specific deletion that was not related to withdrawal success. Once repertoire turnover was taken into account, donor-reactive detection showed a significant reduction for CD4 in 7 of 8 subjects and for CD8 in 8 of 8.

To note about this clone: There is no known antigen for this receptor. It has no much larger one-base neighbor in the sample; base qualities were not kept.

CDR3 length: 15 amino acids, cysteine to phenylalanine. The retained sequence is limited to the CDR3, 45 bases, with the frame set at the first base. CDR1 and CDR2 are drawn from the germline V gene: SGDLS, YYNGEE. The junction shows trimming of 0 bases on V and 2 bases on J, plus 9 bases between the germline ends. Thawed unstimulated PBMCs were stained for CD3, CD4 and CD8 and FACS-sorted into CD3+CD4+ and CD3+CD8+ populations. Each of the 8 studied subjects was randomized to immunosuppression withdrawal. The Qiagen DNeasy Blood and Tissue Kit was used to isolate genomic DNA. Rearrangement joined TRBV9 to TRBJ1-3; TRBD1 is a weak D gene call, 5 bases matching. The source is a human patient who received a liver transplant. Some T cells may derive from the graft donor when a transplant has been performed. The specimen comprised CD4+ T cells from blood, sampled 12 months after liver transplant. CDR3 protein: CASSVADMPGNTIYF. Read as DNA, the sequence is TGTGCCAGCAGCGTAGCGGACATGCCTGGAAACACCATATATTTT.